The T cell receptor beta chain under discussion was sequenced for a study of shared clonotypes between healthy human individuals. Method: immunoSEQ multiplex PCR; TCRdb's copy keeps in-frame clones and lacks some. Among 2,100,000 or so clones listed, approximately 95% were seen once. The germline gives CDR1 SNHLY, CDR2 FYNNEI. CDR3 length: 11 residues. A remark on this clone: At one boundary the junction diverges from the germline segment, which might be a read error.

Material: naive CD4+ T cells sorted from blood. The subset is: CD45RA+ positively selected. The clonotype was recovered from a man aged 18-30 years in good health. The chain employs TRBV2 and TRBJ2-7; D is uncertain. The CDR3 bases are TGTGCCAGCAGTGATTTAAGCCTCAAGGGCTTC. Translated: CASSDLSLKGF.